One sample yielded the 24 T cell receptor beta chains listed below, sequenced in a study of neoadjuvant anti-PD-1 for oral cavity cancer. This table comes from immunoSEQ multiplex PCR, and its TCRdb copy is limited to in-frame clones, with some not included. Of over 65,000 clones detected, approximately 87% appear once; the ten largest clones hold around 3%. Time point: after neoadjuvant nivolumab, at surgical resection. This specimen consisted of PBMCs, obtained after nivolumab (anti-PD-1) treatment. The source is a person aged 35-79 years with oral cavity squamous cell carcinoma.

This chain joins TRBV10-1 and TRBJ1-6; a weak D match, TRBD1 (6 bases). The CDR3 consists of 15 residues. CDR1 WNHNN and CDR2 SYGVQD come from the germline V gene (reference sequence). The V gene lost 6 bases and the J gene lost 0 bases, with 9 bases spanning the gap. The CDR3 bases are TGCGCCAGCAGAGGGGGGGGCTCCTATAATTCACCCCTCCACTTT. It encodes CASRGGGSYNSPLHF.

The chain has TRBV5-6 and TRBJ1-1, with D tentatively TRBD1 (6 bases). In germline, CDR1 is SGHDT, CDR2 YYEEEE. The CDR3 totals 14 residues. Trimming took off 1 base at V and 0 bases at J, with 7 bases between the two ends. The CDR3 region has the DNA TGTGCCAGCAGCTTGACAGGGATGAACACTGAAGCTTTCTTT. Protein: CASSLTGMNTEAFF.

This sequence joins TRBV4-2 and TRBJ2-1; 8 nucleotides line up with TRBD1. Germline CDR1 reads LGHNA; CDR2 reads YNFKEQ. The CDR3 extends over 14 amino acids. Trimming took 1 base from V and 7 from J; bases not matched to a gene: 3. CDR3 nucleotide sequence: TGTGCCAGCAGCCAAGGTACAGGGGGGAATGAGCAGTTCTTC. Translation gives CASSQGTGGNEQFF.

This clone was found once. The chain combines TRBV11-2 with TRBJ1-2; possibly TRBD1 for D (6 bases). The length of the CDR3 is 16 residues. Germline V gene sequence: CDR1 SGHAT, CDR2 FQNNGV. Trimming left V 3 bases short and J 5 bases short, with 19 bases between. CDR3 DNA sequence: TGTGCCAGCAGCTTGAGGAGTAGGGACACAGAATATGGCTACACCTTC. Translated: CASSLRSRDTEYGYTF.

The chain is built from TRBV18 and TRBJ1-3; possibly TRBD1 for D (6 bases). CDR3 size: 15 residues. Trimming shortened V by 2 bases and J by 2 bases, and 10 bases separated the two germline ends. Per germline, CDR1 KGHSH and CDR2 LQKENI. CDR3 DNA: TGTGCCAGCTCACCAAGGCAGGGGACTGGAAACACCATATATTTT. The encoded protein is CASSPRQGTGNTIYF. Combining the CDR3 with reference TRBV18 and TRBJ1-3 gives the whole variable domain NAGVMQNPRHLVRRRGQEARLRCSPMKGHSHVYWYRQLPEEGLKFMVYLQKENIIDESGMPKERFSAEFPKEGPSILRIQQVVRGDSAAYFCASSPRQGTGNTIYFGEGSWLTVV.

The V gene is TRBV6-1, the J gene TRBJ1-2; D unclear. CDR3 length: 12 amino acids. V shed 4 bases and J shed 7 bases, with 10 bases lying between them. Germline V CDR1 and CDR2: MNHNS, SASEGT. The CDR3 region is CASSGDTRGYTF. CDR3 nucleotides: TGTGCCAGCAGTGGTGATACACGTGGCTACACCTTC.

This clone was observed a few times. The CDR3 loop is CASSLESHQPQHF. The CDR3 bases are TGTGCCAGCAGTCTAGAATCCCATCAGCCCCAGCATTTT. The chain has TRBV6-1 and TRBJ1-5, with no clear D. V was cut by 5 bases and J by 5 bases, with 10 bases left in between. Germline loops: CDR1 MNHNS, CDR2 SASEGT. This CDR3 is 13 amino acids long.

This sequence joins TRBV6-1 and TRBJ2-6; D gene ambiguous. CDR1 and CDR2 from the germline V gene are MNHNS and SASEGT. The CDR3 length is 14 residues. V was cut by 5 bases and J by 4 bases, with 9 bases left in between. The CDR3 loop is CASSPPRGANVLTF. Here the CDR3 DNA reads TGTGCCAGCAGTCCCCCGAGGGGGGCCAACGTCCTGACTTTC.

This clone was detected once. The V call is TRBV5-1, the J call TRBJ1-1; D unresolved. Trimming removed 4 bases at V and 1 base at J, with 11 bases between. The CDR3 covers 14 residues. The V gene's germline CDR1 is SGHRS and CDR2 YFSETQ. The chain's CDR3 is CASSPWTENTEAFF. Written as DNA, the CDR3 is TGCGCCAGCAGCCCGTGGACGGAGAACACTGAAGCTTTCTTT.

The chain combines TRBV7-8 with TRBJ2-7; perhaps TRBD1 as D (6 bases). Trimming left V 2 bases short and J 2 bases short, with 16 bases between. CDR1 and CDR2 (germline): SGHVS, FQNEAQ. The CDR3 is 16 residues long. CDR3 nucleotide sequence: TGTGCCAGCAGCTTACCCATCTCAGGGGAAGCCTACGAGCAGTACTTC. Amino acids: CASSLPISGEAYEQYF.

The CDR3 nucleotides read TGTGCCAGCATGGGCACCGGGACGGCTACCTACGAGCAGTACTTC. It yields the protein CASMGTGTATYEQYF. This chain links TRBV2 with TRBJ2-7, with D tentatively TRBD1 or TRBD2 (5 bases each). Trimming cost V 7 bases and J 2 bases, with 18 bases left between them. CDR3 length: 15 residues. The germline gives CDR1 SNHLY, CDR2 FYNNEI.

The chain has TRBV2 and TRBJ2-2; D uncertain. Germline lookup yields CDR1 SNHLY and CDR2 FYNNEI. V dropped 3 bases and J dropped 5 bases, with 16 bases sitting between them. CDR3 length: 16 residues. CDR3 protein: CASSEYTPAQTGELFF. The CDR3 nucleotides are TGTGCCAGCAGTGAGTACACCCCCGCTCAGACCGGGGAGCTGTTTTTT.

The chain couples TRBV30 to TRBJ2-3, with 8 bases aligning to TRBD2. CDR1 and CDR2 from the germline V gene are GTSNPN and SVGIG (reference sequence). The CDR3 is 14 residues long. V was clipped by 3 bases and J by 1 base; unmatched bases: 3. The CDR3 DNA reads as TGTGCCTGGAGCGGGGGGGCAGGCACAGATACGCAGTATTTT. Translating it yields CAWSGGAGTDTQYF.

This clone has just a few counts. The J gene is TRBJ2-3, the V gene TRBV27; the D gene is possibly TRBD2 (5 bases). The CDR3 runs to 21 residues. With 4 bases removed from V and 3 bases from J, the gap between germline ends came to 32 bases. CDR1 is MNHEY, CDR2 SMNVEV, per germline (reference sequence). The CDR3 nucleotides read TGTGCCAGCAGTTCGAATCCTGGACTGGCACTGCTTTTGACGACGACAGATACGCAGTATTTT. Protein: CASSSNPGLALLLTTTDTQYF.

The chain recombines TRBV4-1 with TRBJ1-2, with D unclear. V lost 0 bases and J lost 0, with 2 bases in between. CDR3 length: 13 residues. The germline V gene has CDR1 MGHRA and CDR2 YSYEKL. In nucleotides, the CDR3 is TGCGCCAGCAGCCAAGACACTAACTATGGCTACACCTTC. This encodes CASSQDTNYGYTF.

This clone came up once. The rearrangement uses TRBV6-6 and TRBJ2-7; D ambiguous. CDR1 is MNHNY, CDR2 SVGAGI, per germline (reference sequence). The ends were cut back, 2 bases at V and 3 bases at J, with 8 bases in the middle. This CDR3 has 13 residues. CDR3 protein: CASSYQDGYEQYF. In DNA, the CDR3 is TGTGCCAGCAGTTACCAGGACGGCTACGAGCAGTACTTC.

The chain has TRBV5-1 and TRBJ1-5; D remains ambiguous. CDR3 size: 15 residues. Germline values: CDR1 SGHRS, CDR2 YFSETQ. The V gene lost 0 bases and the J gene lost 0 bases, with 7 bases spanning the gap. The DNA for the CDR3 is TGCGCCAGCAGCTTGGACTGGGGTAGCAATCAGCCCCAGCATTTT. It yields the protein CASSLDWGSNQPQHF.

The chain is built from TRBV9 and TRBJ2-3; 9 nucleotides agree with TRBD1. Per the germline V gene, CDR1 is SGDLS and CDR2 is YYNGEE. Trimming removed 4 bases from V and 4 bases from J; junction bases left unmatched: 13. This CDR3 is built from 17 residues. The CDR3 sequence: CASSRVPTGGGADTQYF. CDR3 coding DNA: TGTGCCAGCAGCAGGGTTCCTACAGGGGGCGGTGCAGATACGCAGTATTTT. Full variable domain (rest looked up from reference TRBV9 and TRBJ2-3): DSGVTQTPKHLITATGQRVTLRCSPRSGDLSVYWYQQSLDQGLQFLIQYYNGEERAKGNILERFSAQQFPDLHSELNLSSLELGDSALYFCASSRVPTGGGADTQYFGPGTRLTVL.

As DNA, the CDR3 is TGTGCCAGTATGACAGGGGCGAGCTCCGGGGAGCTGTTTTTT. This encodes CASMTGASSGELFF. This sequence joins TRBV19 and TRBJ2-2, with TRBD1 identical over 8 bases. V shed 7 bases and J 6 bases; nucleotides not matched to a gene: 7. CDR1 is LNHDA, CDR2 SQIVND, per germline (reference sequence). This CDR3 contains 14 residues.

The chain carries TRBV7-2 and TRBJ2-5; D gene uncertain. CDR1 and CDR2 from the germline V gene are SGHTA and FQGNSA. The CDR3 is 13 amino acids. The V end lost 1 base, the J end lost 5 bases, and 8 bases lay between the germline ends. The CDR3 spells CASSLGARETQYF. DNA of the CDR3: TGTGCCAGCAGCTTAGGCGCGCGGGAGACCCAGTACTTC.

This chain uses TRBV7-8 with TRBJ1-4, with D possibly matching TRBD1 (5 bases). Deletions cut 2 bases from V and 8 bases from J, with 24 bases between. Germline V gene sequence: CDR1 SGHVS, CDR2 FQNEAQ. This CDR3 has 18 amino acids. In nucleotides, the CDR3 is TGTGCCAGCAGCTTAAGGTTTTTGGGGCCAAGGTCTCACGAAAAACTGTTTTTT. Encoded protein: CASSLRFLGPRSHEKLFF.

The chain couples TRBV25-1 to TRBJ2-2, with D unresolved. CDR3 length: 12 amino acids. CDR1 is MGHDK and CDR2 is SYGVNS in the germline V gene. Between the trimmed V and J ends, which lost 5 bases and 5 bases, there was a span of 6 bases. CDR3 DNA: TGTGCCAGCAGTAAACAGACCGGGGAGCTGTTTTTT. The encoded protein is CASSKQTGELFF. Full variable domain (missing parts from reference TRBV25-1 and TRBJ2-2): EADIYQTPRYLVIGTGKKITLECSQTMGHDKMYWYQQDPGMELHLIHYSYGVNSTEKGDLSSESTVSRIRTEHFPLTLESARPSHTSQYLCASSKQTGELFFGEGSRLTVL.

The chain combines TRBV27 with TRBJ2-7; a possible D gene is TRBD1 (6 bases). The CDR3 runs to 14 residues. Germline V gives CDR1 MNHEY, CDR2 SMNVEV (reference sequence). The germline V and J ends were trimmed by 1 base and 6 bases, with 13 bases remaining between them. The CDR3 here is CASSLFRGGREQYF. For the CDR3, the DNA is TGTGCCAGCAGTTTATTCAGGGGCGGCCGCGAGCAGTACTTC.

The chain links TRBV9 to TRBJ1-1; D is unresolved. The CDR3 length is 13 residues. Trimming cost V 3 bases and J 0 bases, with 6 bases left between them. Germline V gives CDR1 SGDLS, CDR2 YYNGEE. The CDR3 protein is CASSATVNTEAFF. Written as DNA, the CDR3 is TGTGCCAGCAGCGCGACGGTGAACACTGAAGCTTTCTTT. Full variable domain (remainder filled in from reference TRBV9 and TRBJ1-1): DSGVTQTPKHLITATGQRVTLRCSPRSGDLSVYWYQQSLDQGLQFLIQYYNGEERAKGNILERFSAQQFPDLHSELNLSSLELGDSALYFCASSATVNTEAFFGQGTRLTVV.